One and the same sample provided the 26 T cell receptor beta chains below, sequenced in a study of shared clonotypes between healthy human individuals. Produced via immunoSEQ multiplex PCR; TCRdb's table is partial and in-frame only. The repertoire consists of a few hundred thousand clones, with roughly four fifths occurring once and the leading ten covering about 12%. The sequenced sample consisted of PBMCs. These receptors all stem from a woman between 40 and 55 years old in good health. Some clones in this sample may be carry-over from other donors' samples.

This clone is a singleton in its sample. The gene calls are TRBV5-6 and TRBJ2-7, with 11 bases lining up with TRBD1. V was pared by 5 bases and J by 5 bases, with 12 bases of the junction left unmatched. The CDR3 is made up of 16 amino acids. Per germline, CDR1 SGHDT and CDR2 YYEEEE. The CDR3 DNA sequence: TGTGCCAGCAGAACTGGAGGGGGACAGGGGGTCCACGAGCAGTACTTC. This gives the protein CASRTGGGQGVHEQYF.

The chain carries TRBV5-6 and TRBJ1-5; D unresolved. The CDR3 has 12 amino acids. Germline values: CDR1 SGHDT, CDR2 YYEEEE. Trimming left V 0 bases short and J 5 bases short, with 3 bases between. The CDR3 spells CASSLVDQPQHF. The CDR3 DNA is TGTGCCAGCAGCTTGGTAGATCAGCCCCAGCATTTT.

DNA for the CDR3: TGTGCCAGCAGGGTGAGACAGGAAACCTACGAGCAGTACTTC. Its protein is CASRVRQETYEQYF. The rearrangement joins TRBV2 to TRBJ2-7, with D maybe TRBD1 (6 bases). CDR3 length: 14 amino acids. CDR1 SNHLY and CDR2 FYNNEI come from the germline V gene. The V end was cut by 6 bases, the J end by 2 bases, with 14 bases between.

The DNA for the CDR3 is TGTGCCAGCAGTGAAGGACTTTTCAACAATGAGCAGTTCTTC. It codes for CASSEGLFNNEQFF. The rearrangement joins TRBV6-1 to TRBJ2-1; no definite D call. V lost 1 base and J lost 5, with 9 bases in between. The CDR3 has 14 residues. Per germline, CDR1 MNHNS and CDR2 SASEGT.

The rearrangement uses TRBV9 and TRBJ2-5; TRBD1 might be the D (6 bases). V shed 0 bases and J shed 4 bases, with 13 bases lying between them. Germline CDR1 reads SGDLS; CDR2 reads YYNGEE. The CDR3 has 15 amino acids. The CDR3 coding sequence is TGTGCCAGCAGCGTAGCGTGGGAAGGGGGAGAGACCCAGTACTTC. It translates to CASSVAWEGGETQYF.

In its sample, this clone was seen a few times. The J gene is TRBJ2-7, the V gene TRBV29-1, with no clear D. CDR1 SQVTM and CDR2 ANQGSEA come from the germline V gene. With 5 bases removed from V and 3 bases from J, the gap between germline ends came to 8 bases. The CDR3 totals 11 residues. The CDR3 loop reads CSVLGSYEQYF. DNA of the CDR3: TGCAGCGTTTTGGGAAGCTACGAGCAGTACTTC.

This clone was observed once. This chain links TRBV25-1 with TRBJ2-7; possible D gene TRBD2, 5 bases. Trimming shortened V by 4 bases and J by 6 bases, and 13 bases separated the two germline ends. Germline V CDR1 and CDR2: MGHDK, SYGVNS. The CDR3 is made up of 13 amino acids. CDR3 loop: CASSASTRSEQYF. The CDR3 DNA reads as TGTGCCAGCAGTGCTAGCACCCGTAGCGAGCAGTACTTC.

In its sample, this clone was seen a few times. The rearrangement links TRBV15 to TRBJ1-2; 7 bases line up with TRBD1. This CDR3 contains 15 residues. After removal of 3 bases from V and 4 bases from J, the junction contained 8 bases not matched to a gene. Germline V gene lookup returns CDR1 LNHNV and CDR2 YYDKDF (reference sequence). The CDR3, as DNA: TGTGCCACCAGCAGGGGAGGGGGCGCGGGCTATGGCTACACCTTC. This codes for CATSRGGGAGYGYTF.

The chain couples TRBV4-2 to TRBJ2-1, with TRBD2 identical over 8 bases. This CDR3 is 16 amino acids long. Losses at the gene ends were 0 bases for V and 4 bases for J; bases not matched to a gene: 5. Germline-derived CDR1 and CDR2 are LGHNA and YNFKEQ. The CDR3 DNA follows: TGTGCCAGCAGCCAAGATACTAGCGGAATTTACAATGAGCAGTTCTTC. Translating it yields CASSQDTSGIYNEQFF.

J is TRBJ1-1 and V is TRBV5-1, with 8 bases aligning to TRBD1. The CDR3 extends over 14 amino acids. V dropped 0 bases and J dropped 6; count of bases not matched to a gene: 4. The germline CDR1 and CDR2 sequences are SGHRS and YFSETQ. The CDR3 DNA is TGCGCCAGCAGCTTGGGTGGACAGGGTTCTGAAGCTTTCTTT. Its translation is CASSLGGQGSEAFF. The full variable domain, completed using reference TRBV5-1 and TRBJ1-1, is KAGVTQTPRYLIKTRGQQVTLSCSPISGHRSVSWYQQTPGQGLQFLFEYFSETQRNKGNFPGRFSGRQFSNSRSEMNVSTLELGDSALYLCASSLGGQGSEAFFGQGTRLTVV.

The chain uses TRBV29-1 and TRBJ2-2; 8 bases map to TRBD2. J gave up 6 bases and V 2 bases, and 11 bases lay outside the gene matches. CDR1 is SQVTM and CDR2 is ANQGSEA in the germline V gene. The CDR3 is made up of 16 amino acids. CDR3 bases: TGCAGCGTTGAACCCCCGGGGGGGACGGGAGCCGGGGAGCTGTTTTTT. Its translation: CSVEPPGGTGAGELFF.

This chain links TRBV6-1 with TRBJ1-3; D possibly corresponds to TRBD1 (5 bases). The CDR3 is 13 amino acids. Germline CDR1 is MNHNS and CDR2 is SASEGT. V was clipped by 6 bases and J by 0 bases, with 6 bases between them. The CDR3 loop is CASSRVSGNTIYF. Here the CDR3 DNA reads TGTGCCAGCAGCAGGGTCTCTGGAAACACCATATATTTT.

This clone turned up a few times. One end of the junction fails to match germline, which may point to a read error. Other DNA sequences from this sample encode an identical CDR3 as well. The chain links TRBV27 to TRBJ1-5; D uncertain. The CDR3 covers 11 residues. Germline CDR1 and CDR2: MNHEY and SMNVEV (reference sequence). CDR3 sequence reads: CASGLNQPQHF. The CDR3 DNA sequence: TGCGCCAGCGGCCTCAATCAGCCCCAGCATTTT.

The V gene is TRBV7-2, the J gene TRBJ2-7; 11 positions match TRBD2. The V gene's germline CDR1 is SGHTA and CDR2 FQGNSA. The CDR3 is made up of 15 amino acids. After removal of 5 bases from V and 7 bases from J, the junction contained 10 bases not matched to a gene. The CDR3 spells CASSVFSGRAGEQYF. The DNA of the CDR3 is TGTGCCAGCAGCGTTTTTAGCGGGAGGGCAGGGGAGCAGTACTTC. Full variable domain (rest looked up from reference TRBV7-2 and TRBJ2-7): GAGVSQSPSNKVTEKGKDVELRCDPISGHTALYWYRQSLGQGLEFLIYFQGNSAPDKSGLPSDRFSAERTGGSVSTLTIQRTQQEDSAVYLCASSVFSGRAGEQYFGPGTRLTVT.

This chain joins TRBV7-8 and TRBJ1-4; the match to TRBD1 covers 9 bases. After removal of 7 bases from V and 5 bases from J, the junction contained 17 bases not matched to a gene. Germline CDR1 reads SGHVS; CDR2 reads FQNEAQ. The CDR3 extends over 18 amino acids. The CDR3 nucleotides read TGTGCCAGCATACCGGGACAGGGCGCACGAACATCAAATGAAAAACTGTTTTTT. Protein product: CASIPGQGARTSNEKLFF.

Note on this clone: Distinct nucleotide sequences in the sample also encode this CDR3. The chain is built from TRBV9 and TRBJ2-1; 7 bases map to TRBD2. The CDR3 is made up of 15 amino acids. The germline V gene encodes CDR1 SGDLS and CDR2 YYNGEE. The J segment lost 2 bases and the V segment lost 0 bases, leaving 2 bases of the junction unmatched. Written as DNA, the CDR3 is TGTGCCAGCAGCGTAGCAGGGACTACCTACAATGAGCAGTTCTTC. Translating gives CASSVAGTTYNEQFF. The full variable domain, in which reference TRBV9 and TRBJ2-1 provide the parts outside the CDR3, is DSGVTQTPKHLITATGQRVTLRCSPRSGDLSVYWYQQSLDQGLQFLIQYYNGEERAKGNILERFSAQQFPDLHSELNLSSLELGDSALYFCASSVAGTTYNEQFFGPGTRLTVL.

The chain links TRBV6-6 to TRBJ1-4, with D hard to call. The germline CDR1 and CDR2 sequences are MNHNY and SVGAGI (reference sequence). Trimming left V 6 bases short and J 8 bases short, with 13 bases between. The CDR3 spans 13 residues. CDR3 in DNA: TGTGCCAGCAGGAGGAGGTCGGGGGAAAAACTGTTTTTT. Protein product: CASRRRSGEKLFF.

The rearrangement uses TRBV27 and TRBJ2-3; TRBD2 agrees at 12 bases. The CDR3 contains 19 residues. Germline V lookup: CDR1 MNHEY, CDR2 SMNVEV (reference sequence). The ends lost 5 bases at V and 0 bases at J; junction bases unmatched: 12. The CDR3: CASSPRLAGAWGSTDTQYF. In DNA form, the CDR3 reads TGTGCCAGCAGTCCGCGACTAGCGGGAGCTTGGGGTAGCACAGATACGCAGTATTTT.

This clone has a single count. The rearrangement joins TRBV11-3 to TRBJ2-1; 7 nucleotides agree with TRBD2. V shed 6 bases and J 10 bases; nucleotides not matched to a gene: 15. The germline V gene encodes CDR1 SGHNT and CDR2 YENEEA. The CDR3 spans 15 residues. Here the CDR3 reads CASRTGGVQIKEQFF. CDR3 DNA sequence: TGTGCCAGCAGGACGGGGGGAGTCCAGATCAAAGAGCAGTTCTTC.

With regard to this clone: A much bigger clone sits one base away, suggesting this may be a read error. The same CDR3 arises from other DNA sequences in this sample as well. V is TRBV7-3 and J is TRBJ2-7, with 8 bases fitting TRBD2. Germline loops: CDR1 SGHTA, CDR2 FQGTGA. Trimming took 5 bases from V and 2 from J; bases not matched to a gene: 5. The CDR3 is made up of 14 amino acids. CDR3 residues: CASSLAGGPYEQYF. DNA of the CDR3: TGTGCCAGCAGCCTTGCGGGAGGCCCCTACGAGCAGTACTTC.

This chain joins TRBV10-3 and TRBJ2-7, with 9 bases aligning to TRBD1. With 4 bases clipped from V and 5 bases from J, the junction kept 3 bases outside the gene matches. Germline loops: CDR1 ENHRY, CDR2 SYGVKD. This CDR3 is 13 amino acids long. The CDR3 DNA reads as TGTGCCATCAGTGGAGGGACAGGGAACGAGCAGTACTTC. Its protein is CAISGGTGNEQYF.

The genes are TRBV4-3 and TRBJ2-7; no clear D gene. V lost 0 bases and J 5 bases, leaving 17 bases between the germline ends. CDR3 length: 16 amino acids. Germline CDR1 reads LGHNA; CDR2 reads YSLEER. The CDR3 loop is CASSQDYGPSPNEQYF. The DNA for the CDR3 is TGCGCCAGCAGCCAAGACTATGGACCGTCCCCTAACGAGCAGTACTTC.

The chain uses TRBV6-5 and TRBJ1-2, with 7 bases fitting TRBD1. The CDR3 contains 12 residues. The V segment lost 5 bases and the J segment 7 bases; nucleotides outside the gene matches: 4. Germline V gene lookup returns CDR1 MNHEY and CDR2 SVGAGI. The CDR3 protein is CASSTGVSGYTF. In DNA, the CDR3 is TGTGCCAGCAGTACAGGGGTTAGTGGCTACACCTTC.

V and J are TRBV29-1 and TRBJ2-1; a possible D gene is TRBD2 (6 bases). Germline-derived CDR1 and CDR2 are SQVTM and ANQGSEA. V was pared by 3 bases and J by 7 bases, with 13 bases between. The CDR3 is 13 amino acids. CDR3 DNA: TGCAGCGTTGATGAAGTTGCGGGAAATGAGCAGTTCTTC. Encoded protein: CSVDEVAGNEQFF.

J is TRBJ1-2 and V is TRBV19; D is unclear. This CDR3 region has 13 residues. The ends were cut back, 6 bases at V and 2 bases at J, with 10 bases in the middle. Germline CDR1 is LNHDA and CDR2 is SQIVND (reference sequence). CDR3 DNA: TGTGCCAGTAGCCCCGGGCCAAACTATGGCTACACCTTC. Its translation is CASSPGPNYGYTF. Looking up the rest from reference TRBV19 and TRBJ1-2 gives the full variable domain: DGGITQSPKYLFRKEGQNVTLSCEQNLNHDAMYWYRQDPGQGLRLIYYSQIVNDFQKGDIAEGYSVSREKKESFPLTVTSAQKNPTAFYLCASSPGPNYGYTFGSGTRLTVV.

The chain links TRBV6-5 to TRBJ2-2; weak D call: TRBD2 (5 bases). V was pared by 2 bases and J by 4 bases, with 11 bases between. The CDR3 runs 15 residues. CDR1 is MNHEY and CDR2 is SVGAGI in the germline V gene. The CDR3 nucleotides are TGTGCCAGCAGTTACGCGGGCCGACGCACCGGGGAGCTGTTTTTT. Translation: CASSYAGRRTGELFF.